What follows is one TCR beta chain and its context. Authors' analysis steps: Researchers report that nucleated cell counts were estimated from reference gene primer amplification. Sequencing was performed with immunoSEQ multiplex PCR; in TCRdb, only in-frame clones are kept and a portion is missing. That table is the source of V, J and clone size, and D and trimming were worked out from the DNA. The sample has about 72,000 clones, 82% seen once. The data stem from a study of blood T cell repertoires in COVID-19. Across the study: Sites in the United States, Italy and Spain provided acute and convalescent COVID-19 samples. PBMCs, B-cell-depleted T cells, or T cells were the source of the cDNA or gDNA that made up the material.

The trim removed 5 bases at V and 6 bases at J, leaving 13 bases unmatched. Per germline, CDR1 LNHNV and CDR2 YYDKDF (reference sequence). The CDR3 totals 16 residues. The source material was peripheral blood. The chain joins TRBV15 to TRBJ1-5, with 7 bases lining up with TRBD1. The sequence was collected from a human donor in a cohort sampled during active COVID-19. CDR3 sequence (DNA): TGTGCCACCAGCCAGCGCAGCAGGGGGATCGGTCAGCCCCAGCATTTT. Protein product: CATSQRSRGIGQPQHF.